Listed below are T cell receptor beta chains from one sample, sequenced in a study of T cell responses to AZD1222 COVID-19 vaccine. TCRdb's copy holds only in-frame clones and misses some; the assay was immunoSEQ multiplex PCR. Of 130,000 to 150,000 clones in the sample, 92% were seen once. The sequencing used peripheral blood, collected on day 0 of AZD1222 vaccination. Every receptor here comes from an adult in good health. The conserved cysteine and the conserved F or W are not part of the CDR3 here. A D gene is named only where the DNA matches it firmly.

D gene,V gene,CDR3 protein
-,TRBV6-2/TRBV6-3,ASSHGGGGYQETQY
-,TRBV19,ASSIEGLRGYT
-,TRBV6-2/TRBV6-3,ASSYSARTDYEQY
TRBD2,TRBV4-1,ASSQEASGGVDTQY
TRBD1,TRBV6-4,ARPGQGGPNSPLH
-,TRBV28,ASSLISGISNQPQH
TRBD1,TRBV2,ASISGTGGEKLF
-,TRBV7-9,ASSFEVDTQY
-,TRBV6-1,ASSEFRTDTQY
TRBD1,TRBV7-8,ASSSRQGWREQY
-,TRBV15,ATSRDFGARDGNEKLF
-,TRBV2,ASRKRVLGTEAF
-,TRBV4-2,ASSRQGMSGGVTDTQY
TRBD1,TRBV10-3,ATGTVRPNEQY
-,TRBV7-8,ASSLLGPYNEQF
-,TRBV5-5,ASSQNPMNTEAF
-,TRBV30,AWSGGRSTDTQY
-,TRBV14,ASSQDVWATNEKLF
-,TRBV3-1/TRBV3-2,ASSPSGGSNQPQH
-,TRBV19,ASSPPQRNTEAF
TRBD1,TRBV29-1,SVAGQSSTDTQY
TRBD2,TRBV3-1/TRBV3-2,ASSQGSGGAREQY
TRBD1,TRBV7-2,ASSLAGTGDYGYT
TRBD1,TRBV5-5,ASARQGLNTDTQY
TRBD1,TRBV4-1,ASSQAGTGGYNEQF
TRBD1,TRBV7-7,ASSLTGTLGEKLF
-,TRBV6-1,ASSEVYGHYEQY
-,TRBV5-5,ASSLRPYEQY
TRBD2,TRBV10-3,AIGMERGYADTQY
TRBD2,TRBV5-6,ASSLGLAATKTN
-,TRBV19,ASSFQNEKLF
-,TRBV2,ASRRSPVTDTQY
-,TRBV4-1,ASSPIPGRANTGELF
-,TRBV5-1,ASSPGQGTSPQETQY
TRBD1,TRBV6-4,ASSPTTGGSGELF
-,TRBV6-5,ATTNRGQPQH
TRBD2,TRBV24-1,ATSDGAQRGLQETQY
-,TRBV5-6,ATSPSWNTEAF
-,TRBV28,ASSIEGPLYEQY
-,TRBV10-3,AISNPGSGETQY
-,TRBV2,ASIPSLLTDTQY
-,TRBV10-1,ASVTGINTIY
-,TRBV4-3,ASSQDFPRGVPNYGYT
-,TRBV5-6,ASSLGAAKNIQY
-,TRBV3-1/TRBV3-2,ASSQVSGHLLHYGYT
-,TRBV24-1,ATSDSGLRYGYT
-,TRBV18,ASGRAGNSPLH
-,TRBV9,ASSVGDIAKNIQY
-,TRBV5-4,ASSPGGFYGYT
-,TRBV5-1,ASRQATNTGELF
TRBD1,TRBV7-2,ASVQGVAYEQY
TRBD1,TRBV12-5,ASGSQGDTEAF
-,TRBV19,ASTGRVDEKLF
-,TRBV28,ASSLGTRSSGNTIY